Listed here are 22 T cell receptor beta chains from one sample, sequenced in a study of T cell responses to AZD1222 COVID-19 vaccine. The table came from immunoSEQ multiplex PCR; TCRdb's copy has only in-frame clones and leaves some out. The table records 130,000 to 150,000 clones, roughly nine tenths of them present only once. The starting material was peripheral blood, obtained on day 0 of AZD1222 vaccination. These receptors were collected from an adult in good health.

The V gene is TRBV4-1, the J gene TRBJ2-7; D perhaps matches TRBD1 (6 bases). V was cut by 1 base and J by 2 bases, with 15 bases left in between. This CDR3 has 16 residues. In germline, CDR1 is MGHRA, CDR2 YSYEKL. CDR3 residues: CASSQGGSGATYEQYF. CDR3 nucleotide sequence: TGCGCCAGCAGCCAAGGAGGTTCAGGGGCGACCTACGAGCAGTACTTC.

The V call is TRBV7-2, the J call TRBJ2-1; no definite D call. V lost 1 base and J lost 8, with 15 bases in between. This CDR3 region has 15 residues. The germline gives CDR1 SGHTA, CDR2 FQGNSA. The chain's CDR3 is CASSLEGLVGDEQFF. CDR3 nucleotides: TGTGCCAGCAGCTTAGAAGGTCTAGTCGGCGATGAGCAGTTCTTC.

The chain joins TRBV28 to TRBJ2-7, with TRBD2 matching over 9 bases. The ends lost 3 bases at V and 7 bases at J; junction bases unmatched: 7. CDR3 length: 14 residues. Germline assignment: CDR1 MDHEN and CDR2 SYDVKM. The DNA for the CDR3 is TGTGCCAGCAGTTTTGCGGGAGGGCTCCGGGAGCAGTACTTC. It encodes CASSFAGGLREQYF.

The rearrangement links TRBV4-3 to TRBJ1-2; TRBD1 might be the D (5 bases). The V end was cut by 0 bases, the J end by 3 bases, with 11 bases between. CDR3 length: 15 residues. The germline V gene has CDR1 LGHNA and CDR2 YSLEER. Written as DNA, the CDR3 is TGCGCCAGCAGCCAAGACCGGGACGGAGACTATGGCTACACCTTC. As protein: CASSQDRDGDYGYTF.

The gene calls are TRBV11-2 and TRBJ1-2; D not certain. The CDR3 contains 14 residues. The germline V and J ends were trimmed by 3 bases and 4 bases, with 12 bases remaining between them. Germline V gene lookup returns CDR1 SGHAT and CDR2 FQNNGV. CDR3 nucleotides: TGTGCCAGCAGCTTTAAAAGGACCCGCTATGGCTACACCTTC. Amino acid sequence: CASSFKRTRYGYTF.

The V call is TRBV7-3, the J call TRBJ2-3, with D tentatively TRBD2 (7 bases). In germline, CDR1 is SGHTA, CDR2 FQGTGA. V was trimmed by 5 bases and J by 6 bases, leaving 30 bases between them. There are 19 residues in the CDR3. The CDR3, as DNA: TGTGCCAGCAGCCTAGGATCTCCCTTCAGCGGGGACACACAGGATACGCAGTATTTT. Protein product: CASSLGSPFSGDTQDTQYF.

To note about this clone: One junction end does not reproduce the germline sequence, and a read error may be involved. CDR3 amino acids: CASSPGGKYYGYTF. CDR3 nucleotides: TGTGCCAGCAGTCCAGGGGGGAAATACTACGGCTACACCTTC. The chain has TRBV9 and TRBJ1-2; 7 bases agree with TRBD1. Germline V gene sequence: CDR1 SGDLS, CDR2 YYNGEE. The CDR3 extends over 14 amino acids.

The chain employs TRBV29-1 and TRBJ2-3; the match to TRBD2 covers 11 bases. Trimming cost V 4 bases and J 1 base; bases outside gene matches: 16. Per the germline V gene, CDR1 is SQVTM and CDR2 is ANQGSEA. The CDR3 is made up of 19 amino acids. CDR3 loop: CSVAVDRLAGPLGTDTQYF. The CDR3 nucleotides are TGCAGCGTTGCGGTAGATAGACTAGCGGGACCCCTCGGCACAGATACGCAGTATTTT.

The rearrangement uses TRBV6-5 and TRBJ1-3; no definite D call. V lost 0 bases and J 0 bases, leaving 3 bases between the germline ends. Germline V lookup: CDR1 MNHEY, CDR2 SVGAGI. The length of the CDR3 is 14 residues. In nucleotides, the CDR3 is TGTGCCAGCAGTTACTCCTCCTCTGGAAACACCATATATTTT. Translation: CASSYSSSGNTIYF.

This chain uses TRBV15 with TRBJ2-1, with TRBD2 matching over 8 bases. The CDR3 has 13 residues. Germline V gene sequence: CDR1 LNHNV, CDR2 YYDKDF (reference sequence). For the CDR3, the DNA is TGTGCTGTGGCGGGAGGTACTTACAATGAGCAGTTCTTC. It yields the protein CAVAGGTYNEQFF.

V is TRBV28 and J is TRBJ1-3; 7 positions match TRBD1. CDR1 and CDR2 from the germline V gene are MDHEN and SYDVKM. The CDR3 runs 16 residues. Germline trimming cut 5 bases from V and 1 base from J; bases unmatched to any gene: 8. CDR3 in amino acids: CASSPTGKSSGNTIYF. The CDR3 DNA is TGTGCCAGCAGTCCGACAGGGAAATCATCTGGAAACACCATATATTTT.

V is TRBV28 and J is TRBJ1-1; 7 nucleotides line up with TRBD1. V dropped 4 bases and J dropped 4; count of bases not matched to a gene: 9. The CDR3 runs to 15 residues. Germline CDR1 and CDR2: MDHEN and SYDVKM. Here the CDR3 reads CASSSGGTAGTEAFF. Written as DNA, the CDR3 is TGTGCCAGCAGTTCAGGGGGGACGGCCGGCACTGAAGCTTTCTTT. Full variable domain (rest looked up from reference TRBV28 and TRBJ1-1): DVKVTQSSRYLVKRTGEKVFLECVQDMDHENMFWYRQDPGLGLRLIYFSYDVKMKEKGDIPEGYSVSREKKERFSLILESASTNQTSMYLCASSSGGTAGTEAFFGQGTRLTVV.

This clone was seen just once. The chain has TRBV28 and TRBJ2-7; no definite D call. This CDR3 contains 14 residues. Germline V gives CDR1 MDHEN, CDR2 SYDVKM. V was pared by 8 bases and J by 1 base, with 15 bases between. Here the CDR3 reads CASGLVGTSYEQYF. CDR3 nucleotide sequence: TGTGCCAGCGGATTGGTCGGAACATCCTACGAGCAGTACTTC.

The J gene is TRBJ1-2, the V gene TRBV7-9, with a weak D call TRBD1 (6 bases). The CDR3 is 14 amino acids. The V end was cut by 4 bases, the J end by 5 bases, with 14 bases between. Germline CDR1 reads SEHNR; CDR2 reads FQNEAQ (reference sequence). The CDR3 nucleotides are TGTGCCAGCAGCTCACAGGGACCCCGTTATGGCTACACCTTC. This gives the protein CASSSQGPRYGYTF.

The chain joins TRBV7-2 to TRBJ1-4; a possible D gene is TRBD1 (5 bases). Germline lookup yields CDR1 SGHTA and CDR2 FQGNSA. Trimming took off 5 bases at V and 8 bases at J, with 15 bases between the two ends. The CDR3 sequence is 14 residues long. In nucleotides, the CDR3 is TGTGCCAGCAGCCCCAGGGCAGGGCTCGAAAAACTGTTTTTT. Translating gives CASSPRAGLEKLFF.

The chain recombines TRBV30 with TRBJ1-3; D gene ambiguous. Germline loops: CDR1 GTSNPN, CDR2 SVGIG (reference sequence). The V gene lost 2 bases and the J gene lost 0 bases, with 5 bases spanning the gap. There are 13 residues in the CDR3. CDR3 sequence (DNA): TGTGCCTGGAGTCGTTACTCTGGAAACACCATATATTTT. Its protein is CAWSRYSGNTIYF.

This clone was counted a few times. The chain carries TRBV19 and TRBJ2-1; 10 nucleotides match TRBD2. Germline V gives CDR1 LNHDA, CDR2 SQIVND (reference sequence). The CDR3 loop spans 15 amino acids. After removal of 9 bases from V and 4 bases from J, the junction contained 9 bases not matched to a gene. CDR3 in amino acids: CASGKREGGYNEQFF. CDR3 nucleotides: TGTGCCAGCGGCAAGCGGGAGGGTGGGTACAATGAGCAGTTCTTC.

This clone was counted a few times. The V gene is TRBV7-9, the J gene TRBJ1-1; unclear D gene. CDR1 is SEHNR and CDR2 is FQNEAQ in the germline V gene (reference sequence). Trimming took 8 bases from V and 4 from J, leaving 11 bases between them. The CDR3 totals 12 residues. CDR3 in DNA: TGTGCCAGCGGGATAGGACGCACTGAAGCTTTCTTT. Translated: CASGIGRTEAFF. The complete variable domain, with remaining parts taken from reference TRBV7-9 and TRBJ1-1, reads DTGVSQNPRHKITKRGQNVTFRCDPISEHNRLYWYRQTLGQGPEFLTYFQNEAQLEKSRLLSDRFSAERPKGSFSTLEIQRTEQGDSAMYLCASGIGRTEAFFGQGTRLTVV.

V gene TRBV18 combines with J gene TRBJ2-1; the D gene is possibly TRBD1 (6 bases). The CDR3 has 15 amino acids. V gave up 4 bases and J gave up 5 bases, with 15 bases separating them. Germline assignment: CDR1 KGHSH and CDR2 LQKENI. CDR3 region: CASSRIVGTNNEQFF. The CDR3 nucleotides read TGTGCCAGCTCACGCATCGTGGGGACAAACAATGAGCAGTTCTTC.

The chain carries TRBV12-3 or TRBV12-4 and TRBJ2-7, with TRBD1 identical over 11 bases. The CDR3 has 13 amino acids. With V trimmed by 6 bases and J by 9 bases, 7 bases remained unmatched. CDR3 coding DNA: TGTGCCAGCAGCCCCTCGGGACAGGGGGTGCAGTACTTC. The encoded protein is CASSPSGQGVQYF.

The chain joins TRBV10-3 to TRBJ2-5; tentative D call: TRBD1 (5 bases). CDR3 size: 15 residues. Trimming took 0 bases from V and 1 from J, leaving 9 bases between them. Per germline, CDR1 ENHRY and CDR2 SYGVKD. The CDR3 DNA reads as TGTGCCATCAGTGAGTCCGACAGCATCCAAGAGACCCAGTACTTC. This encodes CAISESDSIQETQYF.

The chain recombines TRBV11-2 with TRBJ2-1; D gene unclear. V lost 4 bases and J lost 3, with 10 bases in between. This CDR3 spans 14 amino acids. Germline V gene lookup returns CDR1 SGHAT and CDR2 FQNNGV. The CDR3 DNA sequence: TGTGCCAGCAGCTCGGTCCGGCTCTACAATGAGCAGTTCTTC. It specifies CASSSVRLYNEQFF.